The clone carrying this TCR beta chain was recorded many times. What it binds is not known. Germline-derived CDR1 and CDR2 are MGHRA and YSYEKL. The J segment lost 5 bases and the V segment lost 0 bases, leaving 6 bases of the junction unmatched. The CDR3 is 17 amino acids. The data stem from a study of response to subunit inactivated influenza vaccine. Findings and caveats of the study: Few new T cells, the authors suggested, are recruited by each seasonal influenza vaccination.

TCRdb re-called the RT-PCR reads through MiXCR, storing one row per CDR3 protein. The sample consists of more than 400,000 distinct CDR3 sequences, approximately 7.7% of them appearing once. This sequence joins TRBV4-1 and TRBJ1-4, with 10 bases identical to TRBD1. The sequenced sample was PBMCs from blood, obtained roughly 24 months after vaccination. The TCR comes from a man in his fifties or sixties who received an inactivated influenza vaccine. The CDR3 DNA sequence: TGCGCCAGCAGCCAAGATCCCGGGACAGGGGCCAATGAAAAACTGTTTTTT. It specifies CASSQDPGTGANEKLFF.